The present entry profiles one T cell receptor (beta chain) with its context. The data originate from a study of T cell changes during pregnancy in multiple sclerosis. CDR1 and CDR2 from the germline V gene are MGHDK and SYGVNS. Trimming cost V 3 bases and J 7 bases, with 13 bases left between them. This CDR3 contains 13 residues. Generated by immunoSEQ multiplex PCR, the TCRdb table keeps only in-frame clones and is missing some. The sample shows some 58,000 clones, around 96% of them seen only once. Sample: CD8+ T cells from peripheral blood mononuclear cells, taken after pregnancy. This chain connects TRBV25-1 to TRBJ2-7; weak D call: TRBD2 (6 bases). The TCR originated in a female donor with multiple sclerosis, enrolled in a pregnancy study. The CDR3 loop reads CASSEAGPWEQYF. DNA for the CDR3: TGTGCCAGCAGTGAGGCGGGGCCCTGGGAGCAGTACTTC.